This TCR beta chain was observed in a study of blood T cell repertoires in COVID-19. Study in general: Sample material is recorded as cDNA or gDNA derived from T cells, B-cell-depleted T cells, or PBMCs.

V shed 0 bases and J shed 0 bases, with 6 bases lying between them. This CDR3 is 15 amino acids long. CDR1 and CDR2 from the germline V gene are SGHNT and YYREEE (reference sequence). In the study's own analysis: Reference gene primer amplification gave nucleated cell count estimates. Measured with immunoSEQ multiplex PCR; TCRdb has only the in-frame clones, and not every one. The DNA gave D and trimming, while V, J and clone size come from that table. The sample has about 150,000 clones, approximately 86% seen once. The source of this sequence is a man in his 70s with acute or convalescent COVID-19. The chain links TRBV5-4 to TRBJ2-2; D uncertain. The sample was peripheral blood. CDR3 loop: CASSLVSANTGELFF. The CDR3 DNA reads TGTGCCAGCAGCTTGGTGAGCGCGAACACCGGGGAGCTGTTTTTT.